What follows are 23 T cell receptor beta chains derived from one specimen sequenced in a study of cytomegalovirus exposure and HLA in healthy donors. PCR used 60 Vbeta primers and 13 Jbeta primers. Profiling relied on immunoSEQ multiplex PCR, and the TCRdb table lists in-frame clones only, not all of them. Of 250,000 or so clones in the sample, over 90% are singletons; the top ten hold around 1.7%. The sample consisted of PBMCs. These TCRs come from a girl aged 2 to 10 in good health and CMV-seronegative.

This CDR3 reads CASSTLAGGGTDTQYF. CDR3 bases: TGCGCCAGCAGCACCTTAGCGGGAGGCGGCACAGATACGCAGTATTTT. The rearrangement uses TRBV5-1 and TRBJ2-3; TRBD2 matches at 10 bases. V lost 4 bases and J lost 1; bases outside the gene matches: 6. The CDR3 is made up of 16 amino acids. Germline V gene lookup returns CDR1 SGHRS and CDR2 YFSETQ. Together with reference TRBV5-1 and TRBJ2-3, the CDR3 gives the full variable domain: KAGVTQTPRYLIKTRGQQVTLSCSPISGHRSVSWYQQTPGQGLQFLFEYFSETQRNKGNFPGRFSGRQFSNSRSEMNVSTLELGDSALYLCASSTLAGGGTDTQYFGPGTRLTVL.

The rearrangement joins TRBV30 to TRBJ1-2; weak D call: TRBD1 (5 bases). Germline lookup yields CDR1 GTSNPN and CDR2 SVGIG (reference sequence). V lost 0 bases and J lost 4, with 15 bases in between. There are 15 residues in the CDR3. CDR3 amino acids: CAWSVRHRGGYGYTF. Written as DNA, the CDR3 is TGTGCCTGGAGTGTGCGTCATAGGGGAGGCTATGGCTACACCTTC.

The chain carries TRBV28 and TRBJ1-1, with D hard to call. The CDR3 sequence is 15 residues long. Trimming shortened V by 4 bases and J by 0 bases, and 12 bases separated the two germline ends. CDR1 is MDHEN and CDR2 is SYDVKM in the germline V gene. The CDR3 here is CASSSLGGLNTEAFF. The CDR3 region has the DNA TGTGCCAGCAGTTCCCTTGGAGGCTTGAACACTGAAGCTTTCTTT.

The chain carries TRBV5-1 and TRBJ2-7; 8 bases are shared with TRBD2. The V and J ends lost 3 bases and 5 bases, in that order; junction bases with no gene match: 1. CDR1 is SGHRS and CDR2 is YFSETQ in the germline V gene. CDR3 size: 12 residues. The CDR3 DNA sequence: TGCGCCAGCAGCTCGACTAGCGACGAGCAGTACTTC. This translates into CASSSTSDEQYF.

This clone was observed a single time. CDR3 sequence: CAISLRGDEQFF. The CDR3 DNA sequence: TGTGCCATCAGTCTCCGAGGAGATGAGCAGTTCTTC. This rearrangement joins TRBV10-3 to TRBJ2-1; D is undetermined. The ends were cut back, 5 bases at V and 8 bases at J, with 10 bases in the middle. This CDR3 contains 12 residues. Per germline, CDR1 ENHRY and CDR2 SYGVKD.

V usage is TRBV6-1 and J usage is TRBJ1-4; D is unclear. CDR3 length equals 15 residues. Germline V gene data show CDR1 as MNHNS and CDR2 as SASEGT. Trimming left V 6 bases short and J 8 bases short, with 19 bases between. This CDR3 is CASRPGNSNGEKLFF. The CDR3 bases are TGTGCCAGCAGACCGGGAAACTCGAACGGGGAAAAACTGTTTTTT.

As to this clone: One end of the junction fails to match germline, which may point to a read error. The V and J genes are TRBV7-9 and TRBJ2-7; weak D call: TRBD1 (6 bases). The CDR3 covers 16 residues. Germline V CDR1 and CDR2: SEHNR, FQNEAQ (reference sequence). The CDR3 loop reads CSSSLRGDRLVHEQYF. CDR3 bases: TGTTCCAGCAGCTTAAGGGGAGACAGGCTCGTCCACGAGCAGTACTTC.

The DNA of the CDR3 is TGTGCCAGCAGCGTTCTAGCGGTGGACGGTGAGCAGTTCTTC. Translated, it gives CASSVLAVDGEQFF. The rearrangement uses TRBV9 and TRBJ2-1, with 7 bases aligning to TRBD2. The V gene's germline CDR1 is SGDLS and CDR2 YYNGEE. CDR3 length: 14 residues. The V gene end was trimmed by 2 bases and the J gene end by 9 bases; junction bases not matched to a gene: 8.

V usage is TRBV2 and J usage is TRBJ1-4, with D hard to call. The germline V gene has CDR1 SNHLY and CDR2 FYNNEI. Trimming took 2 bases from V and 0 from J, leaving 7 bases between them. The CDR3 is 15 amino acids. CDR3 coding DNA: TGTGCCAGCAGTGAACCCCCTACAACTAATGAAAAACTGTTTTTT. It yields the protein CASSEPPTTNEKLFF.

This sequence joins TRBV7-2 and TRBJ2-1; 8 bases agree with TRBD2. With V trimmed by 3 bases and J by 5 bases, 6 bases remained unmatched. CDR1 and CDR2 (germline): SGHTA, FQGNSA. The CDR3 consists of 15 residues. This CDR3 reads CASSLGLAGHNEQFF. The CDR3 nucleotides are TGTGCCAGCAGCTTGGGGCTAGCGGGTCACAATGAGCAGTTCTTC. Filled out from reference TRBV7-2 and TRBJ2-1, the complete variable domain reads GAGVSQSPSNKVTEKGKDVELRCDPISGHTALYWYRQSLGQGLEFLIYFQGNSAPDKSGLPSDRFSAERTGGSVSTLTIQRTQQEDSAVYLCASSLGLAGHNEQFFGPGTRLTVL.

This chain connects TRBV7-8 to TRBJ2-1; TRBD2 might be the D (5 bases). The V gene lost 5 bases and the J gene lost 8 bases, with 13 bases spanning the gap. Per germline, CDR1 SGHVS and CDR2 FQNEAQ. The CDR3 covers 13 residues. In DNA form, the CDR3 reads TGTGCCAGCAGCCTATTCGGGGTCGATGAGCAGTTCTTC. This translates into CASSLFGVDEQFF.

V and J are TRBV15 and TRBJ1-5; tentatively, D is TRBD1 (6 bases). The ends were cut back, 8 bases at V and 3 bases at J, with 14 bases in the middle. Per germline, CDR1 LNHNV and CDR2 YYDKDF (reference sequence). The CDR3 has 14 amino acids. Here the CDR3 reads CATGERDNNQPQHF. The CDR3 DNA reads as TGTGCCACCGGCGAGAGGGACAACAATCAGCCCCAGCATTTT.

J is TRBJ2-1 and V is TRBV6-1; weak D call: TRBD2 (5 bases). CDR1 MNHNS and CDR2 SASEGT come from the germline V gene. Trimming left V 7 bases short and J 4 bases short, with 5 bases between. The CDR3 extends over 11 amino acids. CDR3 residues: CASIAYNEQFF. CDR3 DNA: TGTGCCAGCATAGCGTACAATGAGCAGTTCTTC.

This CDR3 reads CASRGREGNQPQHF. Here the CDR3 DNA reads TGTGCCAGCAGGGGCCGGGAGGGCAATCAGCCCCAGCATTTT. This chain connects TRBV2 to TRBJ1-5, with D uncertain. The V gene lost 6 bases and the J gene lost 2 bases, with 11 bases spanning the gap. The CDR3 extends over 14 amino acids. Germline-derived CDR1 and CDR2 are SNHLY and FYNNEI.

There are a few counts of this clone. V is TRBV6-5 and J is TRBJ2-7; 7 nucleotides agree with TRBD1. The ends lost 2 bases at V and 2 bases at J; junction bases unmatched: 9. Germline V gives CDR1 MNHEY, CDR2 SVGAGI. This CDR3 region has 16 residues. CDR3 residues: CASSYASGTATYEQYF. DNA of the CDR3: TGTGCCAGCAGTTACGCCTCCGGGACAGCAACCTACGAGCAGTACTTC.

This clone is a singleton in its sample. The chain links TRBV19 to TRBJ1-1, with D possibly being TRBD1 (6 bases). The germline V and J ends were trimmed by 6 bases and 8 bases, with 22 bases remaining between them. The CDR3 is 15 residues long. The germline CDR1 and CDR2 sequences are LNHDA and SQIVND (reference sequence). This CDR3 is CASRSPAGGRPEAFF. The CDR3 nucleotides are TGTGCCAGTAGATCCCCGGCGGGGGGCCGACCCGAAGCTTTCTTT.

The chain combines TRBV7-2 with TRBJ2-1; possibly TRBD2 for D (5 bases). The V gene's germline CDR1 is SGHTA and CDR2 FQGNSA. V was shortened by 6 bases and J by 1 base, with 10 bases between the two germline ends. The CDR3 is 14 amino acids. In nucleotides, the CDR3 is TGTGCCAGCAGAACTAGAGGTTCCTACAATGAGCAGTTCTTC. Amino acid sequence: CASRTRGSYNEQFF.

V usage is TRBV5-1 and J usage is TRBJ2-5; tentative D call: TRBD2 (6 bases). CDR3 length: 15 amino acids. Per germline, CDR1 SGHRS and CDR2 YFSETQ. V lost 1 base to trimming and J lost 5 bases, with 15 bases between them. CDR3 region: CASSLNLGLSETQYF. The DNA for the CDR3 is TGCGCCAGCAGCTTGAACTTGGGACTCTCCGAGACCCAGTACTTC.

This chain uses TRBV19 with TRBJ1-4; no definite D call. The V end lost 3 bases, the J end lost 5 bases, and 10 bases lay between the germline ends. This CDR3 contains 14 residues. Germline V gene sequence: CDR1 LNHDA, CDR2 SQIVND (reference sequence). CDR3 in amino acids: CASSISTRNEKLFF. DNA of the CDR3: TGTGCCAGTAGTATCTCCACGAGGAATGAAAAACTGTTTTTT.

The chain is built from TRBV6-1 and TRBJ2-1; D is unclear. The length of the CDR3 is 18 residues. Germline values: CDR1 MNHNS, CDR2 SASEGT. V lost 2 bases and J 0 bases, leaving 17 bases between the germline ends. In DNA form, the CDR3 reads TGTGCCAGCAGTGAATCCCTGATCTTGGTAGCCTCCTACAATGAGCAGTTCTTC. It translates to CASSESLILVASYNEQFF.

This chain connects TRBV30 to TRBJ1-4; weak D call: TRBD1 (5 bases). V was shortened by 0 bases and J by 6 bases, with 11 bases between the two germline ends. The CDR3 contains 14 residues. Germline V gene lookup returns CDR1 GTSNPN and CDR2 SVGIG (reference sequence). The CDR3 region is CAWSVGGKDEKLFF. The CDR3 nucleotides are TGTGCCTGGAGTGTGGGGGGAAAGGATGAAAAACTGTTTTTT.

The V gene is TRBV6-5, the J gene TRBJ1-2, with TRBD1 matching 8 bases. The CDR3 runs 13 residues. The junction had 5 bases not matched to a gene; V was cut back by 7 bases and J by 4 bases. Germline CDR1 is MNHEY and CDR2 is SVGAGI. As DNA, the CDR3 is TGTGCCAGCATTCGACAGGGGACCTATGGCTACACCTTC. Translation gives CASIRQGTYGYTF.

The chain joins TRBV7-8 to TRBJ1-4; 7 positions agree with TRBD1. J lost 0 bases, V lost 5 bases, and 12 bases had no gene match. The CDR3 has 18 residues. Germline V lookup: CDR1 SGHVS, CDR2 FQNEAQ. In DNA form, the CDR3 reads TGTGCCAGCAGCCCCCGCCCAGGGGGGTTGGCAACTAATGAAAAACTGTTTTTT. Protein: CASSPRPGGLATNEKLFF.